This T cell receptor beta chain was sequenced for a study of blood T cell repertoires in COVID-19. Background on the study: Donors in the United States, Italy and Spain gave samples during acute or convalescent COVID-19. PBMCs, B-cell-depleted T cells, or T cells were the source of the cDNA or gDNA that made up the material.

As processed by the authors: The assay estimated nucleated cells by amplifying reference gene primers. Profiling relied on immunoSEQ multiplex PCR, and the TCRdb table lists in-frame clones only, not all of them. V, J and clone size are those of that table, while D and trimming were read from the DNA. The data contain approximately 72,000 clones, approximately 91% of them singletons. Germline assignment: CDR1 MNHEY and CDR2 SVGAGI. CDR3 size: 13 residues. Germline trimming cut 7 bases from V and 13 bases from J; bases unmatched to any gene: 8. The material sequenced was peripheral blood. The V and J genes are TRBV6-5 and TRBJ2-5; TRBD2 matches at 14 bases. This clonotype was sampled from a man in his forties or fifties with acute or convalescent COVID-19. In DNA form, the CDR3 reads TGTGCCAGCACCGGGACTAGCGGGGGCCCTCGGTACTTC. Encoded protein: CASTGTSGGPRYF.